The 10 T cell receptor beta chains given below trace back to one sample, sequenced in a study of shared clonotypes between healthy human individuals. The assay was immunoSEQ multiplex PCR, and TCRdb's table has in-frame clones only and misses some. The sample includes more than 500,000 clones, about 96% of them seen just once. Material: naive CD4+ T cells sorted from blood. The subset: CD45RA+ positively selected. These receptors all stem from a woman in her thirties in good health.

The chain employs TRBV5-4 and TRBJ1-1; TRBD1 is a possible D gene (5 bases). This CDR3 comprises 14 residues. Trimming took off 4 bases at V and 10 bases at J, with 20 bases between the two ends. Germline V lookup: CDR1 SGHNT, CDR2 YYREEE (reference sequence). DNA of the CDR3: TGTGCCAGCAGCCGTAGCTCCAAGGGGCGGTCAGCTTTCTTT. Amino acids: CASSRSSKGRSAFF.

The gene calls are TRBV18 and TRBJ1-5, with a possible D match to TRBD1 (5 bases). Germline-derived CDR1 and CDR2 are KGHSH and LQKENI. This CDR3 has 14 amino acids. Trimming took 4 bases from V and 1 from J, leaving 8 bases between them. CDR3 DNA: TGTGCCAGCTCACAAGGGGTAAGCAATCAGCCCCAGCATTTT. Its protein is CASSQGVSNQPQHF.

This clone was seen once. The chain combines TRBV5-6 with TRBJ2-7; the D is unclear. CDR1 is SGHDT and CDR2 is YYEEEE in the germline V gene. The CDR3 extends over 16 amino acids. Deletions cut 0 bases from V and 0 bases from J, with 13 bases between. The CDR3 nucleotides read TGTGCCAGCAGCTTGGGCCTTGCGCGGAGCTCCTACGAGCAGTACTTC. This translates into CASSLGLARSSYEQYF.

The V call is TRBV7-9, the J call TRBJ2-2; D uncertain. This CDR3 contains 11 residues. Germline V gives CDR1 SEHNR, CDR2 FQNEAQ (reference sequence). V was trimmed by 4 bases and J by 7 bases, leaving 4 bases between them. The CDR3 DNA reads TGTGCCAGCAGCTCCATCGGGGAGCTGTTTTTT. As protein: CASSSIGELFF.

This chain uses TRBV11-2 with TRBJ2-7; 7 bases match TRBD1. V lost 4 bases and J lost 2; bases outside the gene matches: 8. The CDR3 is 15 amino acids. CDR1 is SGHAT and CDR2 is FQNNGV in the germline V gene. CDR3 coding DNA: TGTGCCAGCAGCTCGATCCGGGACAGCACCTACGAGCAGTACTTC. Amino acids: CASSSIRDSTYEQYF.

This clone has only one observation. The chain carries TRBV27 and TRBJ2-5; TRBD2 agrees at 12 bases. The DNA matches TRBJ2-7 better at its end, which makes the J call doubtful. Germline V lookup: CDR1 MNHEY, CDR2 SMNVEV (reference sequence). The CDR3 has 15 amino acids. CDR3 sequence: CASSRLAGERYEQYF. DNA of the CDR3: TGTGCCAGCAGCCGACTAGCGGGAGAGAGGTACGAGCAGTACTTC.

The chain employs TRBV27 and TRBJ1-1, with TRBD1 as a possible D gene (5 bases). CDR1 is MNHEY, CDR2 SMNVEV, per germline (reference sequence). This CDR3 contains 12 residues. V lost 5 bases, J lost 6 bases, and 10 bases lay in between. The CDR3 nucleotides are TGTGCCAGCAGTGCCACGGGGGCTGAAGCTTTCTTT. Its translation is CASSATGAEAFF.

The chain couples TRBV23-1 to TRBJ2-7; no clear D gene. TRBV23-1 is filed as an ORF, its function uncertain. The CDR3 is made up of 15 amino acids. V shed 2 bases and J shed 6 bases, with 17 bases lying between them. The CDR3 DNA reads TGCGCCAGCAGTCAACCGCCGACCTCTAGGCCCGAGCAGTACTTC. It is translated as CASSQPPTSRPEQYF.

The chain links TRBV6-6 to TRBJ1-5; D possibly corresponds to TRBD1 (5 bases). Germline V gene data show CDR1 as MNHNY and CDR2 as SVGAGI (reference sequence). V was trimmed by 7 bases and J by 1 base, leaving 8 bases between them. The CDR3 has 13 amino acids. The CDR3 loop reads CASTGGSNQPQHF. CDR3 sequence (DNA): TGTGCCAGCACGGGGGGGAGCAATCAGCCCCAGCATTTT.

This chain joins TRBV27 and TRBJ1-3; 11 bases map to TRBD1. V trimming: 6 bases; J trimming: 1 base; junction bases outside the gene matches: 5. CDR1 is MNHEY and CDR2 is SMNVEV in the germline V gene (reference sequence). The CDR3 length is 16 residues. In DNA form, the CDR3 reads TGTGCCAGCAGGGAAGGACAGGGGGCTTCTGGAAACACCATATATTTT. This encodes CASREGQGASGNTIYF.